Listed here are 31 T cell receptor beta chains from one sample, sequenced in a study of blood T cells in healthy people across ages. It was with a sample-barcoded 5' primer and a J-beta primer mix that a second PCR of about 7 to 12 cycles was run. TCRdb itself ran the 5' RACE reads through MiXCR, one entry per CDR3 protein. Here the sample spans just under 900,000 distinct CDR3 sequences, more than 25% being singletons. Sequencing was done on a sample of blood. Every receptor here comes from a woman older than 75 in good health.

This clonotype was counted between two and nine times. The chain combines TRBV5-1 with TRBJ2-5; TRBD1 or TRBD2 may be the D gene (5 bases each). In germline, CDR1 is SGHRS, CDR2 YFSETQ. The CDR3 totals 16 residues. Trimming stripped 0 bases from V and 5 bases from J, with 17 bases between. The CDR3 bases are TGCGCCAGCAGCTTGGGTGGGACGATAGACCGGGAGACCCAGTACTTC. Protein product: CASSLGGTIDRETQYF.

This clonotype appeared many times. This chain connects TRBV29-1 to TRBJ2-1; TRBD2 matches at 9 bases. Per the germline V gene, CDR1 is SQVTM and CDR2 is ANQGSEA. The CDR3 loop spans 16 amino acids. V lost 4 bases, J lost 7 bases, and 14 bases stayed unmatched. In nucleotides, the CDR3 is TGCAGCGTTGGACGATTCGCGGGGGGGCCAGGTAATGAGCAGTTCTTC. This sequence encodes CSVGRFAGGPGNEQFF.

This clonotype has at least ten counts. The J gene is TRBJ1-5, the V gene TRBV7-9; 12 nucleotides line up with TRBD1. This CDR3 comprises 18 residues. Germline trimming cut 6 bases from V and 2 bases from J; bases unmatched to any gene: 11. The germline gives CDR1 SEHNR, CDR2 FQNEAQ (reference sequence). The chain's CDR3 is CASSSGTGGLVGNQPQHF. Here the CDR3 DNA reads TGTGCCAGCAGTTCCGGGACAGGGGGCCTTGTCGGCAATCAGCCCCAGCATTTT.

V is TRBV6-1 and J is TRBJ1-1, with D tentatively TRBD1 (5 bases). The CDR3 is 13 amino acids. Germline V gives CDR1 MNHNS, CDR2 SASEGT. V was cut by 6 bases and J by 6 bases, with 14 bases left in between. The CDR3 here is CASRTAGRAEAFF. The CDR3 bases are TGTGCCAGCAGGACGGCGGGCAGGGCTGAAGCTTTCTTT.

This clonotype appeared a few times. CDR3 sequence reads: CSVDRGAIYGYTF. The CDR3 DNA is TGCAGCGTTGATCGGGGGGCGATCTATGGCTACACCTTC. The chain carries TRBV29-1 and TRBJ1-2; tentative D call: TRBD1 (6 bases). The V gene lost 3 bases and the J gene lost 4 bases, with 12 bases spanning the gap. The CDR3 totals 13 residues. The germline CDR1 and CDR2 sequences are SQVTM and ANQGSEA.

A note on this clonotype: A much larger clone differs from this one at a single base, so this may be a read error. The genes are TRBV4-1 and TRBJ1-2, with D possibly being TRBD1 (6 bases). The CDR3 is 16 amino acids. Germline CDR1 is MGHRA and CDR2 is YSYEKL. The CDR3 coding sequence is TGCGCCAGCAGCCAAGTAGGACAGTTTCCTAACCATGGCTACACCTTC. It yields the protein CASSQVGQFPNHGYTF.

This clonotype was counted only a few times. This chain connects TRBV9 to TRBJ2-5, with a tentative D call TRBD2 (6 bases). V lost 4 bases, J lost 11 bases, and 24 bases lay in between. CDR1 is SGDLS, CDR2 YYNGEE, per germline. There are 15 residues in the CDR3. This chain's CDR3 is CASSPRPLLGEEQYF. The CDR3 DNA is TGTGCCAGCAGCCCCCGACCCCTCCTAGGGGAGGAGCAGTACTTC.

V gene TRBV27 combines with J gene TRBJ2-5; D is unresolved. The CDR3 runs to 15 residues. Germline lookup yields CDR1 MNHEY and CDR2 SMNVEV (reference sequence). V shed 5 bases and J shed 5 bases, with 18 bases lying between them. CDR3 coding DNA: TGTGCCAGCAGTCGCCAGACCCAGAGCAGGGAGACCCAGTACTTC. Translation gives CASSRQTQSRETQYF.

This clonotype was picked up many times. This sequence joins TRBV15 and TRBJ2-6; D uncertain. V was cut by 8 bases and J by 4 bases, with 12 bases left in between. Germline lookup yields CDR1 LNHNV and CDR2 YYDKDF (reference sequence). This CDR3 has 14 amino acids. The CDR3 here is CATDSATGANVLTF. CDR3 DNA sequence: TGTGCCACCGATAGTGCGACCGGGGCCAACGTCCTGACTTTC. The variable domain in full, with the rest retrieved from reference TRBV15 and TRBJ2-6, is DAMVIQNPRYQVTQFGKPVTLSCSQTLNHNVMYWYQQKSSQAPKLLFHYYDKDFNNEADTPDNFQSRRPNTSFCFLDIRSPGLGDTAMYLCATDSATGANVLTFGAGSRLTVL.

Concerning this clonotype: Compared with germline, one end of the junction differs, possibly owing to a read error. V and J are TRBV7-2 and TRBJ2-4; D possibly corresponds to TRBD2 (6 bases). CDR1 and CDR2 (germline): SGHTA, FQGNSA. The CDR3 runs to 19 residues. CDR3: CASSLRAGGALLAKNIQYF. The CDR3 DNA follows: TGTGCCAGCAGCTTAAGGGCTGGCGGGGCCCTCTTAGCCAAAAACATCCAGTACTTC.

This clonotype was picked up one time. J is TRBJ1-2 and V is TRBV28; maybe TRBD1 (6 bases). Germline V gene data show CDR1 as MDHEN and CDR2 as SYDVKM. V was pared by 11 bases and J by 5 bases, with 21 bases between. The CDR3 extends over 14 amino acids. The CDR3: CAGNPGQSGYGYTF. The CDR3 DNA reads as TGTGCCGGCAACCCGGGACAAAGCGGATATGGCTACACCTTC.

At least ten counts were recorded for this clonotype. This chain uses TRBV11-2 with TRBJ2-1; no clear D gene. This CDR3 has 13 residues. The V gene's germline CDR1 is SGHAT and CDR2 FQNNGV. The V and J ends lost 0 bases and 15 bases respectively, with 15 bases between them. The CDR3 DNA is TGTGCCAGCAGCTTAGATCTGAGCCTCCCGCGGTTCTTC. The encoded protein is CASSLDLSLPRFF.

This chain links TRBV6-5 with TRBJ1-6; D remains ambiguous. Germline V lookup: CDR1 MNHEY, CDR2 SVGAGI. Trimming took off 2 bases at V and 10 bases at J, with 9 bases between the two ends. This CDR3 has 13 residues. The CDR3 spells CASSYRVSSPLHF. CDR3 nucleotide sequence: TGTGCCAGCAGTTACAGGGTCAGCTCACCCCTCCACTTT.

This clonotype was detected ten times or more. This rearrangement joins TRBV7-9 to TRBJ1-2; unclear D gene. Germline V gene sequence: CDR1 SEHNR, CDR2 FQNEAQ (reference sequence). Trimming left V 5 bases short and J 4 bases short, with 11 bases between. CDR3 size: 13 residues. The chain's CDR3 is CASSLRVTYGYTF. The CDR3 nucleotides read TGTGCCAGCAGCCTCCGGGTGACCTATGGCTACACCTTC.

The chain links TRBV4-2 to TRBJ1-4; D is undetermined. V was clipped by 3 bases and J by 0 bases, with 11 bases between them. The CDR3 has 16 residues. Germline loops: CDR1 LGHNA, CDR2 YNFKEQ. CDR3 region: CASSQTASSTNEKLFF. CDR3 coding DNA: TGTGCCAGCAGCCAGACCGCGAGTTCAACTAATGAAAAACTGTTTTTT.

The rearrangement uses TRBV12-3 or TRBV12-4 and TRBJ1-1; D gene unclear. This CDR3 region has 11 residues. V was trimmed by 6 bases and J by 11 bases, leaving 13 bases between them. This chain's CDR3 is CASRERWEAFF. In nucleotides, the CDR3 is TGTGCCAGCAGAGAACGGTGGGAGGCTTTCTTT.

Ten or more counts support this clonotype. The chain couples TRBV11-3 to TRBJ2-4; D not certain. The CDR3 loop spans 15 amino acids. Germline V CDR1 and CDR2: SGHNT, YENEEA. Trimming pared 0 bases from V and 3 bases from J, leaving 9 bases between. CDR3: CASSLDYLGKNIQYF. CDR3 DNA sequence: TGTGCCAGCAGCTTAGATTACCTAGGCAAAAACATTCAGTACTTC.

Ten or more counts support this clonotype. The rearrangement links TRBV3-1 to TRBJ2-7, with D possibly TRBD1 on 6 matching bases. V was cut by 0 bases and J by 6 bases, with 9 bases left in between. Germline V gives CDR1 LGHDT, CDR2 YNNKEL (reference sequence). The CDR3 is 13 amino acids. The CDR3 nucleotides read TGTGCCAGCAGCCAAGATACAGGGTCCGAGCAGTACTTC. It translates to CASSQDTGSEQYF.

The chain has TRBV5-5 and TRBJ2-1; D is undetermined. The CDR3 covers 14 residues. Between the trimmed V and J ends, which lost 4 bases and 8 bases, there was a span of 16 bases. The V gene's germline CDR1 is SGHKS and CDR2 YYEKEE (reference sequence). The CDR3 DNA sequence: TGTGCCAGCAGCCCCTTTTTTGGCTGGGATGAGCAGTTCTTC. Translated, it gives CASSPFFGWDEQFF.

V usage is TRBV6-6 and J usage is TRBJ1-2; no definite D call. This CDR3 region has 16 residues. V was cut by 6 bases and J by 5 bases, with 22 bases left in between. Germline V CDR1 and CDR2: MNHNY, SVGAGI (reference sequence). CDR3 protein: CASRESADRRGYGYTF. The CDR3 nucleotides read TGTGCCAGCAGGGAGTCCGCAGATCGACGGGGTTATGGCTACACCTTC.

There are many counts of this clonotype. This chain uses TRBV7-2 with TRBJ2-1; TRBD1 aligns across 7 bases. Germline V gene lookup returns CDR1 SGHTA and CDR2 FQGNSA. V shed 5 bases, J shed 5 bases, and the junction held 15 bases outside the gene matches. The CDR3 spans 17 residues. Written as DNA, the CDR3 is TGTGCCAGCAGCAAAGACAGGGTTGGTTATGGTAACAATGAGCAGTTCTTC. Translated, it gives CASSKDRVGYGNNEQFF.

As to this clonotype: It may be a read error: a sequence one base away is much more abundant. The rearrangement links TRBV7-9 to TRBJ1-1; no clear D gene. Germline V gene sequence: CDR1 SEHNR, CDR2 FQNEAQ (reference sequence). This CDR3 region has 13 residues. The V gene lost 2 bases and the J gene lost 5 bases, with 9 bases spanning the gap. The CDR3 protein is CASSLQPGTEAFF. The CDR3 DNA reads TGTGCCAGCAGCTTACAGCCCGGGACTGAAGCTTTCTTT. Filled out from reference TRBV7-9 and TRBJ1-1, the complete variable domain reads DTGVSQNPRHKITKRGQNVTFRCDPISEHNRLYWYRQTLGQGPEFLTYFQNEAQLEKSRLLSDRFSAERPKGSFSTLEIQRTEQGDSAMYLCASSLQPGTEAFFGQGTRLTVV.

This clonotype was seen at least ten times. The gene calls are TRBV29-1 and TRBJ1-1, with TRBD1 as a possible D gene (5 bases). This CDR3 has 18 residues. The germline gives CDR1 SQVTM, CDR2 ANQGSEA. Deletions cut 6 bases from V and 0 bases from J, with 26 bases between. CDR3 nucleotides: TGCAGCGTCGCAACCAGGGTCGGGACCCAAGGGCTGAACACTGAAGCTTTCTTT. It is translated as CSVATRVGTQGLNTEAFF.

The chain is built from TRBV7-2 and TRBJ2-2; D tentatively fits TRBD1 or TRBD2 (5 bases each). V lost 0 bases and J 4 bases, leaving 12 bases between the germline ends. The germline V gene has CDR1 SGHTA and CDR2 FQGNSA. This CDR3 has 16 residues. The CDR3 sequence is CASSLAPGASTGELFF. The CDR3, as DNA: TGTGCCAGCAGCTTAGCGCCCGGGGCGAGCACCGGGGAGCTGTTTTTT.

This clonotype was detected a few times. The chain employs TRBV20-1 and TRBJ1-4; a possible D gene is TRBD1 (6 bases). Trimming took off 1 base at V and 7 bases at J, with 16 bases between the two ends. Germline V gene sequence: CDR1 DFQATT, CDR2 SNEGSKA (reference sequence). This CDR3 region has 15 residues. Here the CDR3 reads CSARVSGARGEKLFF. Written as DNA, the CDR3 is TGCAGTGCTAGAGTTTCGGGGGCGAGGGGTGAAAAACTGTTTTTT.

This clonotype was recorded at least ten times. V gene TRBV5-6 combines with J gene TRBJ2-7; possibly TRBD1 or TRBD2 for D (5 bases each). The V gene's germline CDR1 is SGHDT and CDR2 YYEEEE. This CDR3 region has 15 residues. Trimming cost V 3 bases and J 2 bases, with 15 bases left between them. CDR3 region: CASSSTGTWAYEQYF. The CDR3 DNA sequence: TGTGCCAGCAGCTCTACCGGGACGTGGGCCTACGAGCAGTACTTC.

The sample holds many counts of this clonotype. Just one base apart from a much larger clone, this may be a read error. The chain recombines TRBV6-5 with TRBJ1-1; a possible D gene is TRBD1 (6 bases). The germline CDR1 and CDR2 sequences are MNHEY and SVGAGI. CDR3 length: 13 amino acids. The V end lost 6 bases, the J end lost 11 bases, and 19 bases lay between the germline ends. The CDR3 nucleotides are TGTGCCAGCAGGGGGGACATTTCCGTGGAGGCTTTCTTT. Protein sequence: CASRGDISVEAFF.

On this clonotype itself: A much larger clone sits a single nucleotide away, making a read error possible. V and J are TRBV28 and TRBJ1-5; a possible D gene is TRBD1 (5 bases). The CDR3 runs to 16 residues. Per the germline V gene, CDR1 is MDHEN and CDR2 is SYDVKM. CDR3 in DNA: TGTGCCAGCAGTTCCCCCAAGGGGTATAGCCATCAGCCCCAGCATTTT. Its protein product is CASSSPKGYSHQPQHF.

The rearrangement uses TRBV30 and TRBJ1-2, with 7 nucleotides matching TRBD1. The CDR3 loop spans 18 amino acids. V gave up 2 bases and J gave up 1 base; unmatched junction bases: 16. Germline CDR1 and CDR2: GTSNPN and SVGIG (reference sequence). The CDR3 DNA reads TGTGCCTGGAGTCCAACGCTGTCAGGGGGAACCCTTAACTATGGCTACACCTTC. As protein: CAWSPTLSGGTLNYGYTF. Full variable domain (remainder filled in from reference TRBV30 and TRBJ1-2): SQTIHQWPATLVQPVGSPLSLECTVEGTSNPNLYWYRQAAGRGLQLLFYSVGIGQISSEVPQNLSASRPQDRQFILSSKKLLLSDSGFYLCAWSPTLSGGTLNYGYTFGSGTRLTVV.

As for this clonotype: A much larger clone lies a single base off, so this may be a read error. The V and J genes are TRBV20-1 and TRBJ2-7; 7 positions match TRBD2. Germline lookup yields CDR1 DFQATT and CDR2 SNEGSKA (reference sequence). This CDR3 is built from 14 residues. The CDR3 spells CSATSGLPFYKQYF. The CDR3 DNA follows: TGCAGTGCTACGTCGGGACTACCTTTCTACAAGCAGTACTTC.

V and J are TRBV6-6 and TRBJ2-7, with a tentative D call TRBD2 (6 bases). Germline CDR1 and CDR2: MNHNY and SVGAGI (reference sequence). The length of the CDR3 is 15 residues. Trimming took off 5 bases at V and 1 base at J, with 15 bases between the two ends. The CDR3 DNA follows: TGTGCCAGCAGTAAGGGCCGGGACTCATCCTACGAGCAGTACTTC. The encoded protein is CASSKGRDSSYEQYF.